Each of the 26 T cell receptor beta chains below was sequenced from the same sample in a study of T cells in tuberculosis. Assay used: immunoSEQ multiplex PCR; TCRdb lists only in-frame clones, some missing. In the table there are about 25,000 clones, approximately 90% of which are singletons. Sequenced input: PBMCs. These receptors all come from a donor under 30 with latent tuberculosis or without tuberculosis infection. Some clones in this sample may be carry-over from other donors' samples.

The J gene is TRBJ1-1, the V gene TRBV14, with 7 bases lining up with TRBD1. The CDR3 runs to 16 residues. Trimming at V came to 1 base and at J to 4 bases, leaving 9 bases not matched to a gene. Germline assignment: CDR1 SGHDN and CDR2 FVKESK. CDR3 in amino acids: CASSQVILTGSTEAFF. In DNA form, the CDR3 reads TGTGCCAGCAGCCAAGTGATTCTGACAGGGTCCACTGAAGCTTTCTTT.

The V and J genes are TRBV19 and TRBJ2-1, with TRBD1 matching over 11 bases. The J segment lost 10 bases and the V segment lost 6 bases, leaving 11 bases of the junction unmatched. The CDR3 spans 15 residues. CDR1 LNHDA and CDR2 SQIVND come from the germline V gene (reference sequence). CDR3 coding DNA: TGTGCCAGTAGGCCGGGGACAGGGGGATATGGGGAGCAGTTCTTC. This gives the protein CASRPGTGGYGEQFF.

The chain combines TRBV6-4 with TRBJ2-3; D possibly corresponds to TRBD1 (5 bases). Trimming removed 0 bases at V and 4 bases at J, with 14 bases between. The CDR3 runs 16 residues. The germline gives CDR1 MRHNA, CDR2 SNTAGT. The CDR3 loop reads CASSDSHRPSADTQYF. DNA of the CDR3: TGTGCCAGCAGTGACTCCCACAGGCCGAGCGCAGATACGCAGTATTTT.

The CDR3 spells CASSFGQGNGYTF. In DNA, the CDR3 is TGTGCCAGCAGTTTCGGACAGGGGAATGGCTACACCTTC. The chain joins TRBV27 to TRBJ1-2; 9 bases agree with TRBD1. V trimming: 3 bases; J trimming: 6 bases; junction bases outside the gene matches: 2. The length of the CDR3 is 13 residues. CDR1 and CDR2 (germline): MNHEY, SMNVEV (reference sequence).

V usage is TRBV12-5 and J usage is TRBJ1-1, with D maybe TRBD1 (5 bases). CDR1 is LGHNT, CDR2 FRNRAP, per germline. The CDR3 has 11 residues. With 7 bases removed from V and 9 bases from J, the gap between germline ends came to 12 bases. The CDR3 coding sequence is TGTGCTAGTGCCCTGGGGCCTAAAGCTTTCTTT. Translation gives CASALGPKAFF.

The J gene is TRBJ2-3, the V gene TRBV7-6; 9 bases match TRBD1. This CDR3 has 18 residues. Trimming took 1 base from V and 1 from J; bases not matched to a gene: 9. Looked up from germline, CDR1 is SGHVS and CDR2 is FNYEAQ. The CDR3 DNA follows: TGTGCCAGCAGCTTAGGATCAGGTGGGACAGGGCGCACAGATACGCAGTATTTT. It encodes CASSLGSGGTGRTDTQYF.

The chain combines TRBV5-1 with TRBJ2-1, with D possibly TRBD1 on 6 matching bases. V shed 3 bases and J shed 3 bases, with 13 bases lying between them. Looked up from germline, CDR1 is SGHRS and CDR2 is YFSETQ. There are 15 residues in the CDR3. CDR3: CASSSGTSNYNEQFF. DNA of the CDR3: TGCGCCAGCAGCTCCGGGACAAGTAACTACAATGAGCAGTTCTTC.

The genes are TRBV19 and TRBJ1-2; 7 bases line up with TRBD1. The CDR3 totals 18 residues. Germline V gives CDR1 LNHDA, CDR2 SQIVND (reference sequence). V was clipped by 5 bases and J by 8 bases; unmatched bases: 23. The CDR3 loop is CASSPIPGQRAGLEGYTF. CDR3 DNA: TGTGCCAGTAGTCCCATCCCGGGACAGAGGGCAGGATTGGAGGGCTACACCTTC.

The chain recombines TRBV21-1 with TRBJ2-5; the table calls TRBD1, which could not be checked here. TRBV21-1 is a documented pseudogene. The CDR3 loop spans 14 amino acids. The CDR3 spells CARRNRGREETQYF. The CDR3 region has the DNA TGTGCCAGGAGAAACAGGGGGCGGGAGGAGACCCAGTACTTC.

This chain links TRBV25-1 with TRBJ2-7; 8 bases align to TRBD1. Looked up from germline, CDR1 is MGHDK and CDR2 is SYGVNS. The CDR3 is 16 amino acids. V was pared by 2 bases and J by 5 bases, with 11 bases of the junction left unmatched. For the CDR3, the DNA is TGTGCCAGCAGTGAAGTAATAGGACAGGGCATCCACGAGCAGTACTTC. Translated, it gives CASSEVIGQGIHEQYF.

This clone has a single count. The chain has TRBV20-1 and TRBJ1-2, with D hard to call. Trimming left V 6 bases short and J 3 bases short, with 2 bases between. Germline V gene data show CDR1 as DFQATT and CDR2 as SNEGSKA (reference sequence). The CDR3 loop spans 9 amino acids. The DNA of the CDR3 is TGCAGTGCCTACTATGGCTACACCTTC. It encodes CSAYYGYTF.

This chain uses TRBV25-1 with TRBJ2-7, with 7 bases lining up with TRBD1. The trim removed 8 bases at V and 0 bases at J, leaving 4 bases unmatched. Germline CDR1 reads MGHDK; CDR2 reads SYGVNS. CDR3 size: 13 residues. CDR3 sequence (DNA): TGTGCCAGCGGGACAGTTTCCTCCTACGAGCAGTACTTC. It yields the protein CASGTVSSYEQYF.

This clone was detected once. This chain connects TRBV10-3 to TRBJ1-3; D unresolved. CDR1 ENHRY and CDR2 SYGVKD come from the germline V gene. V was trimmed by 2 bases and J by 8 bases, leaving 19 bases between them. The CDR3 runs 16 residues. The CDR3 is CAISEGVGLPADTIYF. CDR3 bases: TGTGCCATCAGTGAGGGTGTAGGACTGCCAGCGGACACCATATATTTT.

V usage is TRBV6-1 and J usage is TRBJ2-7; TRBD1 agrees at 9 bases. Germline assignment: CDR1 MNHNS and CDR2 SASEGT. The CDR3 is 16 amino acids. Trimming at V came to 4 bases and at J to 2 bases, leaving 9 bases not matched to a gene. The CDR3 coding sequence is TGTGCCAGCAGTGTGCCTCGAGGGACAGGGCCCTACGAGCAGTACTTC. Translated, it gives CASSVPRGTGPYEQYF.

This chain links TRBV27 with TRBJ2-7; D gene unclear. V dropped 7 bases and J dropped 5 bases, with 15 bases sitting between them. The CDR3 is 13 residues long. CDR1 and CDR2 from the germline V gene are MNHEY and SMNVEV (reference sequence). CDR3 bases: TGTGCCAGCACCCGGCGCGGATCTAACGAGCAGTACTTC. Encoded protein: CASTRRGSNEQYF.

The V gene is TRBV10-3, the J gene TRBJ1-5, with 7 bases matching TRBD1. V trimming: 0 bases; J trimming: 7 bases; junction bases outside the gene matches: 3. Germline V gene lookup returns CDR1 ENHRY and CDR2 SYGVKD. The CDR3 spans 14 residues. CDR3: CAISESEGAQPQHF. CDR3 sequence (DNA): TGTGCCATCAGTGAGTCGGAGGGGGCGCAGCCCCAGCATTTT.

The chain is built from TRBV7-2 and TRBJ2-1, with 15 bases identical to TRBD2. The CDR3 is 18 residues long. Looked up from germline, CDR1 is SGHTA and CDR2 is FQGNSA. Trimming cost V 1 base and J 7 bases; bases outside gene matches: 8. The CDR3 region has the DNA TGTGCCAGCAGCTTAGAGGGACTAGCGGGAGGCCCCCTGAATGAGCAGTTCTTC. Amino acids: CASSLEGLAGGPLNEQFF.

This chain connects TRBV6-5 to TRBJ2-3; tentative D call: TRBD2 (5 bases). Germline V lookup: CDR1 MNHEY, CDR2 SVGAGI. There are 14 residues in the CDR3. Trimming cost V 5 bases and J 6 bases, with 15 bases left between them. CDR3 coding DNA: TGTGCCAGCAGTAGAGGGTCAGGTCGGGATACGCAGTATTTT. This sequence encodes CASSRGSGRDTQYF.

This clone was found a few times. The gene calls are TRBV11-3 and TRBJ2-7, with TRBD1 as a possible D gene (5 bases). With 2 bases removed from V and 2 bases from J, the gap between germline ends came to 10 bases. Germline V gene data show CDR1 as SGHNT and CDR2 as YENEEA. This CDR3 is built from 14 residues. CDR3 amino acids: CASSLNQGPYEQYF. CDR3 DNA: TGTGCCAGCAGCTTAAACCAGGGTCCCTACGAGCAGTACTTC.

The genes are TRBV2 and TRBJ2-1; 9 bases align to TRBD2. The germline V gene encodes CDR1 SNHLY and CDR2 FYNNEI. The CDR3 totals 14 residues. V was pared by 4 bases and J by 9 bases, with 7 bases of the junction left unmatched. Here the CDR3 DNA reads TGTGCCAGCAGTGTCGCTAGCGGGGAACCTGAGCAGTTCTTC. This gives the protein CASSVASGEPEQFF.

The CDR3 here is CAARRGGSDTGELFF. The CDR3 region has the DNA TGTGCCGCCCGACGGGGGGGGTCAGACACCGGGGAGCTGTTTTTT. This chain joins TRBV6-1 and TRBJ2-2; 8 positions agree with TRBD2. Germline V gene lookup returns CDR1 MNHNS and CDR2 SASEGT. V was clipped by 11 bases and J by 3 bases; unmatched bases: 11. CDR3 length equals 15 residues.

This chain connects TRBV27 to TRBJ2-7, with TRBD1 matching over 11 bases. Trimming took 4 bases from V and 3 from J; bases not matched to a gene: 2. The germline V gene has CDR1 MNHEY and CDR2 SMNVEV (reference sequence). This CDR3 region has 14 residues. As DNA, the CDR3 is TGTGCCAGCAGTTGGGGGACAGGGGGCTACGAGCAGTACTTC. Its protein is CASSWGTGGYEQYF.

V and J are TRBV5-4 and TRBJ2-1, with TRBD1 matching 10 bases. V was pared by 4 bases and J by 9 bases, with 10 bases of the junction left unmatched. Looked up from germline, CDR1 is SGHNT and CDR2 is YYREEE (reference sequence). The CDR3 runs to 15 residues. The CDR3 spells CASSEGQGNYGEQFF. Written as DNA, the CDR3 is TGTGCCAGCAGCGAGGGACAGGGGAATTATGGTGAGCAGTTCTTC.

The V call is TRBV5-1, the J call TRBJ2-5, with 10 bases lining up with TRBD1. CDR1 is SGHRS, CDR2 YFSETQ, per germline. V dropped 0 bases and J dropped 7; count of bases not matched to a gene: 9. The CDR3 extends over 16 amino acids. The CDR3 bases are TGCGCCAGCAGCTTGGCCCCGGACAGGGGGACGGGGACCCAGTACTTC. This codes for CASSLAPDRGTGTQYF.

The chain is built from TRBV5-6 and TRBJ2-1; TRBD1 agrees at 8 bases. V lost 2 bases to trimming and J lost 0 bases; unmatched junction nucleotides: 4. CDR3 size: 16 residues. Germline values: CDR1 SGHDT, CDR2 YYEEEE. The CDR3 here is CASSLRDRGSYNEQFF. The CDR3 DNA sequence: TGTGCCAGCAGCTTAAGAGACAGGGGCTCCTACAATGAGCAGTTCTTC.

This chain joins TRBV5-1 and TRBJ2-5, with TRBD1 identical over 9 bases. The CDR3 sequence is 16 residues long. The germline V gene encodes CDR1 SGHRS and CDR2 YFSETQ. Trimming at V came to 4 bases and at J to 2 bases, leaving 9 bases not matched to a gene. CDR3 region: CASSLGDRVWQETQYF. For the CDR3, the DNA is TGCGCCAGCAGCCTAGGGGACAGGGTTTGGCAAGAGACCCAGTACTTC.